The rows below give T cell receptor beta chains drawn from one sample of a study of identical twins. TCRdb re-analysed the 5' RACE reads in MiXCR, keeping a single row per CDR3 protein. This table has 500,000 to 600,000 distinct CDR3 sequences, roughly a fifth appearing once. The sample was also reused in another study, on T cells expressing NK-cell markers.

Sequenced: CD4+ T cells sorted from blood. Receptor source: a woman aged 18-35 years in good health. CDR3s include the opening cysteine and the closing phenylalanine or tryptophan. Fields, in order: clone size, D gene, V gene, J gene, CDR3 protein, CDR3 DNA. D genes are given only for firm matches. For some rows the clone size is stated as once, few or many, or as a class when expanded; others skip it.

>-|-|TRBV2|TRBJ1-2
CASSDNPWARDGYTF
TGTGCCAGCAGTGACAACCCCTGGGCCCGGGATGGCTACACCTTC
>few|-|TRBV5-6|TRBJ2-3
CASTPGSVDTQYF
TGTGCCAGCACCCCCGGATCGGTAGATACGCAGTATTTT
>-|-|TRBV20-1|TRBJ2-1
CSARASRGGTYNEQFF
TGCAGTGCTAGAGCCAGCAGGGGGGGGACCTACAATGAGCAGTTCTTC
>few|-|TRBV18|TRBJ2-7
CASSRVYREGYEQYF
TGTGCCAGCTCACGCGTATACAGGGAAGGGTACGAGCAGTACTTC
>few|-|TRBV5-5|TRBJ2-1
CASSLVGGEGNEQFF
TGTGCCAGCAGCTTGGTAGGGGGAGAGGGGAATGAGCAGTTCTTC
>-|-|TRBV12-3/TRBV12-4|TRBJ2-7
CASSFLGAAMEQYF
TGTGCCAGCAGTTTTTTGGGAGCGGCAATGGAGCAGTACTTC
>many|-|TRBV12-3/TRBV12-4|TRBJ1-1
CASSLGTNPNTEAFF
TGTGCCAGCAGTTTAGGGACAAACCCTAACACTGAAGCTTTCTTT
>-|-|TRBV5-4|TRBJ2-3
CASSYPPGSTDTQYF
TGTGCCAGCAGCTATCCTCCGGGCAGCACAGATACGCAGTATTTT
>-|-|TRBV24-1|TRBJ2-1
CATGSRLAGNEQFF
TGTGCCACAGGCTCGAGGCTAGCAGGCAATGAGCAGTTCTTC
>-|-|TRBV6-1|TRBJ2-7
CASIKMRRRNPYEQYF
TGTGCCAGCATCAAAATGAGGAGAAGGAATCCCTACGAGCAGTACTTC
>-|-|TRBV20-1|TRBJ2-2
CSARGAGAGELFF
TGCAGTGCTAGAGGGGCAGGGGCCGGGGAGCTGTTTTTT
>many|-|TRBV12-3/TRBV12-4|TRBJ2-2
CASSLTGTNTGELFF
TGTGCCAGCAGTTTGACAGGCACGAACACCGGGGAGCTGTTTTTT
>few|-|TRBV5-1|TRBJ2-7
CASSLDWAQAYEQYF
TGCGCCAGCAGCTTGGATTGGGCCCAAGCCTACGAGCAGTACTTC
>few|TRBD2|TRBV20-1|TRBJ2-3
CSACRLAGDTDTQYF
TGCAGTGCTTGCAGACTAGCGGGGGACACAGATACGCAGTATTTT
>few|-|TRBV6-2/TRBV6-3|TRBJ2-5
CASSPTGLETQYF
TGTGCCAGCAGTCCTACAGGGCTGGAGACCCAGTACTTC
>few|TRBD1|TRBV29-1|TRBJ1-4
CSVTGTGAVGNEKLFF
TGCAGCGTTACCGGGACAGGGGCGGTTGGTAATGAAAAACTGTTTTTT
>-|-|TRBV20-1|TRBJ1-2
CSARPGGATNYGYTF
TGCAGTGCTAGACCCGGGGGCGCTACTAACTATGGCTACACCTTC
>many|-|TRBV12-3/TRBV12-4|TRBJ1-5
CASSLSGGQPQHF
TGTGCCAGCAGTTTATCCGGGGGACAGCCCCAGCATTTT
>-|TRBD2|TRBV6-2/TRBV6-3|TRBJ2-2
CASSPLAGGPNTGELFF
TGTGCCAGCAGTCCCCTTGCGGGAGGTCCGAACACCGGGGAGCTGTTTTTT
>-|TRBD1|TRBV12-3/TRBV12-4|TRBJ2-3
CASTGTGEVNTQYF
TGTGCTTCCACGGGGACAGGGGAAGTAAATACGCAGTATTTT
>few|-|TRBV20-1|TRBJ1-1
CSAPLRGGTEAFF
TGCAGTGCTCCCCTCAGGGGCGGCACTGAAGCTTTCTTT
>-|-|TRBV20-1|TRBJ1-6
CSASGGTTNSPLHF
TGCAGTGCTAGCGGCGGGACAACAAATTCACCCCTCCACTTT
>-|TRBD1|TRBV5-1|TRBJ2-2
CASSQGQGAGELFF
TGCGCCAGCAGCCAAGGACAGGGGGCCGGGGAGCTGTTTTTT
>many|-|TRBV12-3/TRBV12-4|TRBJ1-2
CASNLGRGWGYTF
TGTGCCAGCAACTTGGGGCGGGGTTGGGGCTACACCTTC
>-|-|TRBV20-1|TRBJ1-5
CSARKGLNQPQHF
TGCAGTGCCAGAAAGGGGTTAAATCAGCCCCAGCATTTT
>-|TRBD1|TRBV20-1|TRBJ2-3
CSATGQGDRDTQYF
TGCAGTGCAACGGGACAGGGCGACCGCGATACGCAGTATTTT
>few|TRBD1|TRBV29-1|TRBJ1-1
CSVEERTGGMLTEAFF
TGCAGCGTTGAAGAACGGACAGGGGGCATGTTGACTGAAGCTTTCTTT
>-|-|TRBV6-1|TRBJ2-2
CASGDGANTGELFF
TGTGCCAGCGGGGACGGAGCGAACACCGGGGAGCTGTTTTTT
>-|-|TRBV24-1|TRBJ2-7
CATTNPGEEQYF
TGTGCCACCACCAATCCGGGTGAGGAGCAGTACTTC
>few|TRBD1|TRBV20-1|TRBJ1-2
CSARGTGRNYGYTF
TGCAGTGCTAGAGGGACAGGCCGAAACTATGGCTACACCTTC
>-|-|TRBV6-5|TRBJ1-4
CASSYGGSGEKLFF
TGTGCCAGCAGTTATGGGGGGTCGGGTGAAAAACTGTTTTTT
>-|-|TRBV20-1|TRBJ2-3
CSALWGLKFTDTQYF
TGCAGTGCCCTATGGGGGCTGAAATTCACAGATACGCAGTATTTT
>few|TRBD2|TRBV11-1|TRBJ2-1
CASSLVRASGRFYNEQFF
TGTGCCAGCAGCTTAGTTCGGGCTAGCGGGAGGTTCTACAATGAGCAGTTCTTC
>-|TRBD1|TRBV10-3|TRBJ2-7
CAISGQGVGYEQYF
TGTGCCATCAGTGGACAGGGTGTCGGGTACGAGCAGTACTTC
>few|-|TRBV5-1|TRBJ2-2
CASSLVAAKNTGELFF
TGCGCCAGCAGCTTGGTCGCAGCTAAGAACACCGGGGAGCTGTTTTTT
>many|TRBD2|TRBV16|TRBJ2-3
CASSLGLAGSDTQYF
TGTGCCAGCAGCCTCGGACTAGCGGGGTCAGATACGCAGTATTTT
>-|TRBD2|TRBV4-3|TRBJ2-4
CASSQEEGGPFDIQYF
TGCGCCAGCAGCCAAGAGGAGGGAGGGCCGTTCGACATTCAGTACTTC
>-|-|TRBV6-5|TRBJ1-6
CASRGNNSPLHF
TGTGCCAGTAGGGGGAATAATTCACCCCTCCACTTT
>many|-|TRBV20-1|TRBJ1-2
CSARQGTYGYTF
TGCAGTGCAAGGCAGGGAACTTATGGCTACACCTTC
>-|-|TRBV7-8|TRBJ1-1
CASSFRQDTEAFF
TGTGCCAGCAGCTTTAGACAGGACACTGAAGCTTTCTTT
>-|-|TRBV7-9|TRBJ2-2
CASSHGQRNTGELFF
TGTGCCAGCAGCCACGGACAGAGGAACACCGGGGAGCTGTTTTTT
>few|-|TRBV20-1|TRBJ2-5
CSARDPVETQYF
TGCAGTGCTAGAGATCCGGTGGAGACCCAGTACTTC
>-|TRBD1|TRBV29-1|TRBJ2-7
CSVALGQGYEQYF
TGCAGCGTTGCGCTGGGACAGGGCTACGAGCAGTACTTC
>-|-|TRBV20-1|TRBJ2-5
CSAKVAASAQEAQYF
TGCAGTGCTAAAGTCGCAGCGTCGGCGCAGGAGGCCCAGTACTTC
>few|-|TRBV20-1|TRBJ2-7
CSARAYPGEQYF
TGCAGTGCTAGAGCTTACCCCGGCGAGCAGTACTTC
>few|-|TRBV7-9|TRBJ2-1
CASSFMEKGDEQFF
TGTGCCAGCAGCTTTATGGAAAAGGGGGATGAGCAGTTCTTC
>few|-|TRBV12-3/TRBV12-4|TRBJ2-7
CASSLGRWEQYF
TGTGCCAGCAGTTTAGGTCGGTGGGAGCAGTACTTC
>few|-|TRBV20-1|TRBJ2-2
CSARLGLITGELFF
TGCAGTGCTAGGCTCGGACTCATTACCGGGGAGCTGTTTTTT
>-|TRBD1|TRBV12-5|TRBJ2-5
CASGLATGTGEQETQYF
TGTGCTAGTGGTTTGGCTACAGGGACAGGGGAACAAGAGACCCAGTACTTC
>few|-|TRBV29-1|TRBJ1-2
CSATEVMRAGNYGYTF
TGCAGCGCCACTGAGGTGATGAGGGCAGGGAACTATGGCTACACCTTC